Detailed here is one T cell receptor beta chain. V was pared by 4 bases and J by 1 base, with 4 bases of the junction left unmatched. The CDR3 runs 15 residues. Germline V gene lookup returns CDR1 LGHDT and CDR2 YNNKEL (reference sequence). The sample belongs to a study of blood T cell repertoires in COVID-19. Sequencing was performed with immunoSEQ multiplex PCR; in TCRdb, only in-frame clones are kept and a portion is missing. The data show about 80,000 clones, with roughly 80% seen just once and around a third held by the top ten. The material sequenced was peripheral blood. V is TRBV3-1 (or the pseudogene TRBV3-2) and J is TRBJ2-1, with 7 bases lining up with TRBD1. The origin of this receptor is an older woman with acute or convalescent COVID-19. The CDR3, as DNA: TGTGCCAGCAGCCCCGAGGGGGCATCCTACAATGAGCAGTTCTTC. It encodes CASSPEGASYNEQFF.